This TCR beta chain is drawn from a study of T cell changes during pregnancy in multiple sclerosis (dated by TCRdb to the late 2010s). About the study as a whole: In women with multiple sclerosis, the researchers looked at how the T cell repertoire shifted as pregnancy progressed.

A distance of 9 bases separates the germline ends of V and J, which lose 3 bases and 0 bases respectively. From cysteine to phenylalanine, the CDR3 is 15 amino acids long. Kept here is only the CDR3 DNA, which spans 45 bases and is read in frame from base 1. CDR1 and CDR2 are read off the germline V gene as SGHTA and FQGNSA. Receptors were amplified or captured by the immunoSEQ multiplex PCR assay. Held by TCRdb, this immuneACCESS table contains in-frame sequences only and omits some clones. Under half of the omission traces to an unresolved V gene where checked; the cause of the rest is unknown. This sample has around 88,000 clones in its table, and 90% to 95% of those were observed once. Clones ranked in the top ten supply roughly 2.5% of the sample. In the case of this clone: Its specific antigen is unknown. No much larger clone exists at a distance of one base, and base qualities are not known.

Sequences were derived from peripheral blood, sampled in the first trimester of pregnancy. Recombination connected TRBV7-2 to TRBJ1-5, and the D gene may be TRBD1, 6 bases matching. The sequence came from a female donor with multiple sclerosis, enrolled in a pregnancy study. The bases read TGTGCCAGCAGCTTCCAGGGGTATAGCAATCAGCCCCAGCATTTT. It is translated as CASSFQGYSNQPQHF.